This is a list of T cell receptor beta chains from one sample in a study of PD-1 blockade in classical Hodgkin lymphoma. The data were produced by immunoSEQ multiplex PCR, yet TCRdb's version contains in-frame clones alone and is incomplete. The sample carries 40,000 to 60,000 clones, around two thirds recorded once. Sequencing used peripheral blood mononuclear cells (PBMCs), obtained before the second cycle of nivolumab. All receptors derive from a human donor with classical Hodgkin lymphoma. CDR3s include the opening cysteine and the closing phenylalanine or tryptophan. The order of the fields is clone size, J gene, V gene, CDR3 protein. Clone size is given for some rows only: seen once, a few or many times, or a class if the clone is expanded.

size: NA
J: TRBJ2-7
V: TRBV7-2
CDR3: CASSLAQLVSNEQYF

size: NA
J: TRBJ2-3
V: TRBV27
CDR3: CASSLSGSSHVDTQYF

size: NA
J: TRBJ2-1
V: TRBV6-5
CDR3: CASRRRRDGPNEQFF

size: NA
J: TRBJ1-1
V: TRBV6-5
CDR3: CASSPPPGGNTEAFF

size: NA
J: TRBJ2-1
V: TRBV7-6
CDR3: CASSLRTSGSNEQFF

size: once
J: TRBJ2-1
V: TRBV6-6
CDR3: CASSYTGTVYNEQFF

size: NA
J: TRBJ1-1
V: TRBV6-1
CDR3: CASSDLFGGPEAFF

size: NA
J: TRBJ2-1
V: TRBV28
CDR3: CASSIRTSGSSSYNEQFF

size: NA
J: TRBJ2-5
V: TRBV7-6
CDR3: CASSTGPGQEWETQYF

size: NA
J: TRBJ2-1
V: TRBV28
CDR3: CASSFYRSGREYNEQFF

size: NA
J: TRBJ2-1
V: TRBV20-1
CDR3: CSARQTNEQFF

size: few
J: TRBJ1-5
V: TRBV7-9
CDR3: CASSWTGRDQPQHF

size: NA
J: TRBJ1-2
V: TRBV19
CDR3: CASISGVLMSGYTF

size: few
J: TRBJ2-2
V: TRBV18
CDR3: CASSPPKSGLNTGELFF

size: NA
J: TRBJ2-1
V: TRBV30
CDR3: CAWSVGAEQFF

size: few
J: TRBJ2-5
V: TRBV21-1
CDR3: CASSKAGTSWVETQYF

size: NA
J: TRBJ2-1
V: TRBV9
CDR3: CASSLGLAGLNEQFF

size: NA
J: TRBJ2-3
V: TRBV19
CDR3: CASRPPEREGRDTQYF

size: few
J: TRBJ2-2
V: TRBV19
CDR3: CASSMGLAGPNTGELFF

size: once
J: TRBJ2-3
V: TRBV27
CDR3: CASSPPGPIVAQYF

size: NA
J: TRBJ2-7
V: TRBV6-5
CDR3: CASRPQKPSPYEQYF

size: few
J: TRBJ1-3
V: TRBV18
CDR3: CASSPGENTIYF

size: NA
J: TRBJ1-4
V: TRBV19
CDR3: CASSIEGPGNEKLFF

size: NA
J: TRBJ2-7
V: TRBV7-7
CDR3: CASSHLSPPGLATYEQYF

size: NA
J: TRBJ2-7
V: TRBV19
CDR3: CASRIRDGPSEQYF

size: NA
J: TRBJ2-1
V: TRBV19
CDR3: CASSRRGGGDYNEQFF

size: once
J: TRBJ1-1
V: TRBV5-1
CDR3: CASSPNLGTEAFF

size: NA
J: TRBJ1-1
V: TRBV7-2
CDR3: CASSTRTGGTEAFF

size: NA
J: TRBJ2-1
V: TRBV7-3
CDR3: CASSLRPGPSSYNEQFF

size: NA
J: TRBJ2-7
V: TRBV10-3
CDR3: CAISEGGYEQYF

size: NA
J: TRBJ1-2
V: TRBV6-6
CDR3: CASSAQGYYGYTF

size: NA
J: TRBJ1-5
V: TRBV15
CDR3: CATSGYSGNQPQHF

size: NA
J: TRBJ2-1
V: TRBV9
CDR3: CASSNLQGSYNEQFF

size: few
J: TRBJ1-2
V: TRBV6-5
CDR3: CASRPGGGRGYGYTF

size: medium-sized
J: TRBJ2-7
V: TRBV7-2
CDR3: CASSPPGEQYF

size: NA
J: TRBJ2-7
V: TRBV30
CDR3: CAWSDGTGGSSYEQYF

size: NA
J: TRBJ1-3
V: TRBV5-4
CDR3: CASGRASGNTIYF

size: NA
J: TRBJ2-1
V: TRBV9
CDR3: CASSSGLVGNEQFF

size: once
J: TRBJ2-7
V: TRBV6-5
CDR3: CASSYSTPINSYEQYF

size: NA
J: TRBJ2-7
V: TRBV7-2
CDR3: CASSLGASGSYEQYF

size: NA
J: TRBJ1-1
V: TRBV6-5
CDR3: CASNPRSGNTEAFF

size: NA
J: TRBJ2-1
V: TRBV4-2
CDR3: CASSQAGAARSGTYNEQFF

size: NA
J: TRBJ2-6
V: TRBV7-6
CDR3: CASSPLSGTNVLTF

size: NA
J: TRBJ2-5
V: TRBV5-1
CDR3: CASSLGDREYQETQYF

size: NA
J: TRBJ2-6
V: TRBV7-8
CDR3: CASSLQDPPGANVLTF

size: NA
J: TRBJ1-2
V: TRBV19
CDR3: CASRAQGQSYGYTF

size: NA
J: TRBJ2-1
V: TRBV27
CDR3: CASKGGATEFF

size: NA
J: TRBJ1-1
V: TRBV11-2
CDR3: CASSLGGTSYTEAFF

size: NA
J: TRBJ2-2
V: TRBV6-5
CDR3: CASRKLVEGRGELFF

size: NA
J: TRBJ2-3
V: TRBV13
CDR3: CASSLPGTGGIDTQYF

size: once
J: TRBJ2-7
V: TRBV19
CDR3: CATTSGMPPYEQYF

size: NA
J: TRBJ2-1
V: TRBV30
CDR3: CAWELAGVGEQFF

size: few
J: TRBJ1-5
V: TRBV20-1
CDR3: CSASSYQPQHF

size: few
J: TRBJ2-7
V: TRBV2
CDR3: CASSGLGGAYEQYF

size: NA
J: TRBJ2-2
V: TRBV28
CDR3: CASSGLAGELFF